These 9 T cell receptor beta chains were all obtained from the same sample, sequenced in a study of blood T cell repertoires in COVID-19. The table came from immunoSEQ multiplex PCR; TCRdb's copy has only in-frame clones and leaves some out. The sample records approximately 100,000 clones, approximately 90% being singletons. Sequencing input: peripheral blood. The receptors here all came from a human donor with acute or convalescent COVID-19. The donor label of this sample is uncertain.

This chain connects TRBV7-9 to TRBJ1-1; D is perhaps TRBD1 (5 bases). V lost 4 bases and J 3 bases, leaving 15 bases between the germline ends. This CDR3 contains 15 residues. The germline V gene encodes CDR1 SEHNR and CDR2 FQNEAQ (reference sequence). DNA for the CDR3: TGTGCCAGCAGCTCGCCGGGGGGTCAAGACACTGAAGCTTTCTTT. Its translation is CASSSPGGQDTEAFF. The full variable domain, completed using reference TRBV7-9 and TRBJ1-1, is DTGVSQNPRHKITKRGQNVTFRCDPISEHNRLYWYRQTLGQGPEFLTYFQNEAQLEKSRLLSDRFSAERPKGSFSTLEIQRTEQGDSAMYLCASSSPGGQDTEAFFGQGTRLTVV.

This clone showed up just once. This sequence joins TRBV3-1 (or the pseudogene TRBV3-2) and TRBJ1-1, with unresolved D. The germline V and J ends were trimmed by 2 bases and 1 base, with 11 bases remaining between them. Germline V gives CDR1 LGHDT, CDR2 YNNKEL (reference sequence). The CDR3 has 15 residues. DNA of the CDR3: TGTGCCAGCAGCCAAACCGAACAGAAGAACACTGAAGCTTTCTTT. Translation: CASSQTEQKNTEAFF.

Written as DNA, the CDR3 is TGTGCCAGCAGCTTAGGGGCAGGGGCCCTCTCTGGAAACACCATATATTTT. It codes for CASSLGAGALSGNTIYF. The chain couples TRBV11-2 to TRBJ1-3; D possibly corresponds to TRBD1 (6 bases). Trimming took 1 base from V and 0 from J, leaving 13 bases between them. The CDR3 has 17 amino acids. Looked up from germline, CDR1 is SGHAT and CDR2 is FQNNGV.

The V call is TRBV6-5, the J call TRBJ2-2, with D perhaps TRBD1 (5 bases). The CDR3 has 14 residues. The germline gives CDR1 MNHEY, CDR2 SVGAGI. V was pared by 3 bases and J by 6 bases, with 11 bases between. Written as DNA, the CDR3 is TGTGCCAGCAGTTATCAGTTGACAGCCGGGGAGCTGTTTTTT. This codes for CASSYQLTAGELFF.

In DNA, the CDR3 is TGTGCCAGCCAGACAGGGTTGGAATCCGGGGAGCTGTTTTTT. It translates to CASQTGLESGELFF. This chain uses TRBV19 with TRBJ2-2, with 7 bases lining up with TRBD1. CDR3 length: 14 residues. Germline CDR1 and CDR2: LNHDA and SQIVND (reference sequence). V lost 9 bases and J lost 6; bases outside the gene matches: 10.

The chain couples TRBV7-2 to TRBJ1-1; TRBD1 might be the D (6 bases). Trimming took off 5 bases at V and 5 bases at J, with 12 bases between the two ends. Germline V gene lookup returns CDR1 SGHTA and CDR2 FQGNSA. This CDR3 has 13 residues. DNA of the CDR3: TGTGCCAGCAGCACACAGGGTAGGACTGAAGCTTTCTTT. It translates to CASSTQGRTEAFF.

This clone was seen a single time. The chain links TRBV30 to TRBJ1-4; 7 bases are shared with TRBD1. Germline assignment: CDR1 GTSNPN and CDR2 SVGIG (reference sequence). The junction had 6 bases not matched to a gene; V was cut back by 3 bases and J by 5 bases. The length of the CDR3 is 14 residues. CDR3 protein: CAWSPGQLNEKLFF. CDR3 in DNA: TGTGCCTGGAGCCCGGGACAGCTAAATGAAAAACTGTTTTTT.

This clone was counted between two and nine times. The chain joins TRBV12-3 or TRBV12-4 to TRBJ1-5; D is unclear. V was cut by 8 bases and J by 4 bases, with 6 bases left in between. The CDR3 length is 11 residues. CDR3 amino acids: CASLENQPQHF. The CDR3 DNA is TGTGCCAGCTTAGAGAATCAGCCCCAGCATTTT.

J is TRBJ2-7 and V is TRBV25-1, with D unclear. The CDR3 has 13 residues. The germline V gene has CDR1 MGHDK and CDR2 SYGVNS. Trimming stripped 4 bases from V and 4 bases from J, with 11 bases between. CDR3 sequence reads: CASSGSPGYEQYF. In DNA form, the CDR3 reads TGTGCCAGCAGTGGGAGCCCTGGATACGAGCAGTACTTC.